The 18 T cell receptor beta chains below all came from one sample that was sequenced in a study of shared clonotypes between healthy human individuals. Libraries were prepared by immunoSEQ multiplex PCR; TCRdb keeps only in-frame clonotypes and omits some of them. The sample holds 1,500,000 or so clones, around 98.5% seen once. Sequenced material: naive CD4+ T cells sorted from blood. Subset meaning: CD45RA+ positively selected. These receptors all come from a man aged 30 to 39 in good health.

The V gene is TRBV6-6, the J gene TRBJ2-7; D unresolved. Trimming removed 5 bases at V and 9 bases at J, with 14 bases between. Germline V CDR1 and CDR2: MNHNY, SVGAGI (reference sequence). The length of the CDR3 is 12 residues. CDR3 amino acids: CASSTYKGGQYF. CDR3 nucleotides: TGTGCCAGCAGTACCTATAAGGGCGGGCAGTACTTC.

This clone was observed once. The chain combines TRBV6-6 with TRBJ2-3; D unclear. Trimming cost V 2 bases and J 2 bases, with 5 bases left between them. From germline, CDR1 is MNHNY and CDR2 SVGAGI (reference sequence). The CDR3 contains 13 residues. DNA for the CDR3: TGTGCCAGCAGTTACGTTTTCACAGATACGCAGTATTTT. Protein product: CASSYVFTDTQYF.

The CDR3: CASSPRQGADEAFF. CDR3 in DNA: TGTGCCAGCTCACCACGACAGGGGGCGGATGAAGCTTTCTTT. The chain employs TRBV18 and TRBJ1-1; 10 positions match TRBD1. Germline assignment: CDR1 KGHSH and CDR2 LQKENI. The V gene end was trimmed by 1 base and the J gene end by 7 bases; junction bases not matched to a gene: 3. This CDR3 is 14 amino acids long.

The chain joins TRBV30 to TRBJ1-2, with 8 nucleotides matching TRBD1. Germline lookup yields CDR1 GTSNPN and CDR2 SVGIG (reference sequence). This CDR3 has 16 residues. V lost 1 base and J lost 5; bases outside the gene matches: 12. The CDR3 region has the DNA TGTGCCTGGAGTGCACCCGGACAGGGCTTTCGGTATGGCTACACCTTC. Protein sequence: CAWSAPGQGFRYGYTF.

This clone was detected once. The rearrangement links TRBV19 to TRBJ1-1; D is uncertain. This CDR3 is 14 amino acids long. The V gene's germline CDR1 is LNHDA and CDR2 SQIVND (reference sequence). The germline V and J ends were trimmed by 5 bases and 1 base, with 11 bases remaining between them. The CDR3 sequence: CASSPATGNTEAFF. CDR3 nucleotide sequence: TGTGCCAGTAGTCCCGCAACGGGGAACACTGAAGCTTTCTTT.

In the case of this clone: Other DNA sequences of this sample code for an identical CDR3. The rearrangement joins TRBV18 to TRBJ1-5; a weak D match, TRBD1 (5 bases). The germline V gene encodes CDR1 KGHSH and CDR2 LQKENI. CDR3 size: 14 residues. V gave up 2 bases and J gave up 4 bases, with 9 bases separating them. The CDR3 sequence: CASSPGGGNQPQHF. CDR3 DNA: TGTGCCAGCTCACCAGGGGGTGGTAATCAGCCCCAGCATTTT.

Concerning this clone itself: Other DNA sequences in this specimen translate into the identical CDR3. CDR3 residues: CASSPGTGGNTIYF. CDR3 nucleotide sequence: TGCGCCAGCAGCCCCGGGACAGGGGGAAACACCATATATTTT. The rearrangement uses TRBV5-1 and TRBJ1-3, with 9 bases aligning to TRBD1. The CDR3 runs to 14 residues. Germline V CDR1 and CDR2: SGHRS, YFSETQ. Losses at the gene ends were 4 bases for V and 4 bases for J; bases not matched to a gene: 3. Drawing the rest from reference TRBV5-1 and TRBJ1-3, the complete variable domain is KAGVTQTPRYLIKTRGQQVTLSCSPISGHRSVSWYQQTPGQGLQFLFEYFSETQRNKGNFPGRFSGRQFSNSRSEMNVSTLELGDSALYLCASSPGTGGNTIYFGEGSWLTVV.

The chain carries TRBV29-1 and TRBJ2-5; TRBD2 matches 7 bases. Germline loops: CDR1 SQVTM, CDR2 ANQGSEA. The CDR3 contains 12 residues. CDR3 sequence (DNA): TGCAGTAGTATAGCGGGTGAGGAGACCCAGTACTTC. This codes for CSSIAGEETQYF.

The chain joins TRBV5-4 to TRBJ1-1; 10 bases map to TRBD1. Germline CDR1 is SGHNT and CDR2 is YYREEE (reference sequence). The CDR3 contains 16 residues. With V trimmed by 4 bases and J by 1 base, 7 bases remained unmatched. In DNA form, the CDR3 reads TGTGCCAGCAGCGCTGCCGGGACAGGGGCGAACACTGAAGCTTTCTTT. Residues: CASSAAGTGANTEAFF.

The V gene is TRBV9, the J gene TRBJ2-1; 9 nucleotides agree with TRBD1. The CDR3 extends over 15 amino acids. The J segment lost 6 bases and the V segment lost 0 bases, leaving 4 bases of the junction unmatched. Per germline, CDR1 SGDLS and CDR2 YYNGEE. CDR3 DNA: TGTGCCAGCAGCGTAGGGGGACAGGGAAGCAATGAGCAGTTCTTC. Translation gives CASSVGGQGSNEQFF. Full variable domain (rest looked up from reference TRBV9 and TRBJ2-1): DSGVTQTPKHLITATGQRVTLRCSPRSGDLSVYWYQQSLDQGLQFLIQYYNGEERAKGNILERFSAQQFPDLHSELNLSSLELGDSALYFCASSVGGQGSNEQFFGPGTRLTVL.

V usage is TRBV28 and J usage is TRBJ1-2; D possibly corresponds to TRBD1 (5 bases). CDR1 and CDR2 from the germline V gene are MDHEN and SYDVKM. The CDR3 extends over 13 amino acids. The germline V and J ends were trimmed by 5 bases and 2 bases, with 9 bases remaining between them. CDR3 sequence: CASSARGNYGYTF. Written as DNA, the CDR3 is TGTGCCAGCAGTGCGCGGGGGAACTATGGCTACACCTTC.

This clone has just one count. J is TRBJ2-1 and V is TRBV27; the D gene could be TRBD1 or TRBD2 (5 bases each). The CDR3 runs 14 residues. V gave up 6 bases and J gave up 6 bases, with 15 bases separating them. Germline V gene data show CDR1 as MNHEY and CDR2 as SMNVEV (reference sequence). The CDR3: CASSPRDLANEQFF. For the CDR3, the DNA is TGTGCCAGCAGCCCTAGGGACCTGGCCAATGAGCAGTTCTTC.

V usage is TRBV5-1 and J usage is TRBJ1-5; D uncertain. V gave up 5 bases and J gave up 4 bases, with 16 bases separating them. The CDR3 loop spans 15 amino acids. Germline V gene sequence: CDR1 SGHRS, CDR2 YFSETQ. The CDR3 nucleotides are TGCGCCAGCAGTCCAGATCCGGGGAGAAATCAGCCCCAGCATTTT. It encodes CASSPDPGRNQPQHF.

The chain has TRBV7-9 and TRBJ2-5; 13 positions agree with TRBD2. The CDR3 runs to 16 residues. CDR1 and CDR2 from the germline V gene are SEHNR and FQNEAQ (reference sequence). The J segment lost 2 bases and the V segment lost 5 bases, leaving 5 bases of the junction unmatched. As DNA, the CDR3 is TGTGCCAGCAGCCAGGGACTAGCGGGATTTCAAGAGACCCAGTACTTC. Translating it yields CASSQGLAGFQETQYF.

V is TRBV7-2 and J is TRBJ2-5, with D possibly called TRBD1 or TRBD2 (5 bases each). The germline V and J ends were trimmed by 2 bases and 0 bases, with 10 bases remaining between them. The CDR3 totals 15 residues. Germline-derived CDR1 and CDR2 are SGHTA and FQGNSA. DNA for the CDR3: TGTGCCAGCAGCTTATTTTGGGGGAACCAAGAGACCCAGTACTTC. Protein product: CASSLFWGNQETQYF.

The chain couples TRBV7-9 to TRBJ2-4, with 7 bases lining up with TRBD1. Trimming cost V 4 bases and J 1 base; bases outside gene matches: 4. Germline assignment: CDR1 SEHNR and CDR2 FQNEAQ (reference sequence). CDR3 length equals 15 residues. In DNA, the CDR3 is TGTGCCAGCAGCTACGCCAGGGGGGCCAAAAACATTCAGTACTTC. It codes for CASSYARGAKNIQYF. Together with reference TRBV7-9 and TRBJ2-4, the CDR3 gives the full variable domain: DTGVSQNPRHKITKRGQNVTFRCDPISEHNRLYWYRQTLGQGPEFLTYFQNEAQLEKSRLLSDRFSAERPKGSFSTLEIQRTEQGDSAMYLCASSYARGAKNIQYFGAGTRLSVL.

The V and J genes are TRBV5-1 and TRBJ1-4; weak D call: TRBD1 (5 bases). The V gene lost 0 bases and the J gene lost 4 bases, with 10 bases spanning the gap. The CDR3 is 15 amino acids. The V gene's germline CDR1 is SGHRS and CDR2 YFSETQ. CDR3 sequence (DNA): TGCGCCAGCAGCTTGGTAGGGACGGGTAATGAAAAACTGTTTTTT. This codes for CASSLVGTGNEKLFF.

The chain combines TRBV5-1 with TRBJ2-7, with 12 bases matching TRBD1. Germline trimming cut 3 bases from V and 3 bases from J; bases unmatched to any gene: 4. Germline V gene sequence: CDR1 SGHRS, CDR2 YFSETQ. CDR3 length: 15 amino acids. DNA for the CDR3: TGCGCCAGCAGCTCCTGGGACAGGGGGCACTACGAGCAGTACTTC. This translates into CASSSWDRGHYEQYF.